This is a list of T cell receptor beta chains from one sample in a study of blood T cell repertoires in COVID-19. Using immunoSEQ multiplex PCR, the repertoire was profiled, and TCRdb retains in-frame clones only, with some absent. The sample includes around 190,000 clones, more than 70% of them seen just once. What was sequenced was PBMCs or T cells enriched from blood (not recorded which). The receptor set was obtained from a middle-aged man with acute COVID-19. CDR3s include the opening cysteine and the closing phenylalanine or tryptophan. A D gene is named only where the DNA matches it firmly. Part of the rows lack a size; the others show once, few, many or a class for expanded clones.

size: once; J: TRBJ1-2; V: TRBV6-2/TRBV6-3; D: .; CDR3: CASSYSWAVDYGYTF; DNA: TGTGCCAGCAGTTACTCGTGGGCAGTAGACTATGGCTACACCTTC
size: .; J: TRBJ1-4; V: TRBV18; D: TRBD1; CDR3: CASSSASRGEKLFF; DNA: TGTGCCAGCTCATCCGCTTCCAGGGGGGAAAAACTGTTTTTT
size: .; J: TRBJ2-1; V: TRBV5-1; D: TRBD2; CDR3: CASSLASGIYNEQFF; DNA: TGCGCCAGCAGCTTGGCTAGCGGGATTTACAATGAGCAGTTCTTC
size: few; J: TRBJ1-3; V: TRBV7-9; D: TRBD1; CDR3: CASSLGTGGNTIYF; DNA: TGTGCCAGCAGCTTAGGGACAGGGGGAAACACCATATATTTT
size: .; J: TRBJ1-1; V: TRBV5-1; D: .; CDR3: CASSLSEGGMNTEAFF; DNA: TGCGCCAGCAGCTTGTCCGAGGGGGGGATGAACACTGAAGCTTTCTTT
size: .; J: TRBJ2-7; V: TRBV27; D: .; CDR3: CASSLGGSEQYF; DNA: TGTGCCAGCAGTCTAGGGGGTTCCGAGCAGTACTTC
size: once; J: TRBJ1-5; V: TRBV28; D: .; CDR3: CASSRGDYSNQPQHF; DNA: TGTGCCAGCAGCCGGGGAGATTATAGCAATCAGCCCCAGCATTTT
size: .; J: TRBJ1-2; V: TRBV4-2; D: .; CDR3: CASSQESGIYGYTF; DNA: TGTGCCAGCAGCCAAGAGTCGGGGATATATGGCTACACCTTC
size: .; J: TRBJ2-7; V: TRBV11-2; D: .; CDR3: CASSLPLASEQYF; DNA: TGTGCCAGCAGCTTACCGCTAGCGTCCGAGCAGTACTTC
size: .; J: TRBJ2-1; V: TRBV5-6; D: .; CDR3: CASSFGYGGYNEQFF; DNA: TGTGCCAGCAGCTTCGGCTATGGAGGATACAATGAGCAGTTCTTC
size: .; J: TRBJ1-5; V: TRBV27; D: .; CDR3: CASSLYGTENQPQHF; DNA: TGTGCCAGCAGTTTATACGGAACAGAAAATCAGCCCCAGCATTTT
size: .; J: TRBJ2-7; V: TRBV9; D: .; CDR3: CASSPRGFSSKNSYEQYF; DNA: TGTGCCAGCAGCCCTCGGGGGTTTTCCAGCAAAAACTCCTACGAGCAGTACTTC
size: .; J: TRBJ2-1; V: TRBV7-3; D: TRBD1; CDR3: CASSLTGGDINEQFF; DNA: TGTGCCAGCAGCTTAACAGGGGGCGATATCAATGAGCAGTTCTTC
size: .; J: TRBJ1-6; V: TRBV11-2; D: .; CDR3: CASSFGGNSPLHF; DNA: TGTGCCAGCAGCTTCGGGGGAAATTCACCCCTCCACTTT
size: .; J: TRBJ2-7; V: TRBV3-1/TRBV3-2; D: TRBD2; CDR3: CASSDSSGNFDEQYF; DNA: TGTGCCAGCAGCGACTCTAGCGGGAACTTCGACGAGCAGTACTTC
size: .; J: TRBJ1-3; V: TRBV5-4; D: TRBD1; CDR3: CASSLAPGGGNTIYF; DNA: TGTGCCAGCAGCTTGGCCCCAGGGGGAGGAAACACCATATATTTT
size: once; J: TRBJ2-7; V: TRBV7-9; D: TRBD1; CDR3: CASSLRQGARNEQYF; DNA: TGTGCCAGCAGCTTAAGGCAGGGGGCGCGAAACGAGCAGTACTTC
size: .; J: TRBJ1-6; V: TRBV28; D: TRBD1; CDR3: CASSLPRTGGESPLHF; DNA: TGTGCCAGCAGTTTACCGCGGACAGGGGGCGAATCACCCCTCCACTTT
size: .; J: TRBJ1-5; V: TRBV10-3; D: TRBD1; CDR3: CAISRDSRNQPQHF; DNA: TGTGCCATCAGTCGGGACAGCCGCAATCAGCCCCAGCATTTT
size: .; J: TRBJ2-1; V: TRBV2; D: .; CDR3: CASSGSSHNEQFF; DNA: TGTGCCAGCAGTGGTAGCTCGCACAATGAGCAGTTCTTC
size: .; J: TRBJ1-1; V: TRBV9; D: .; CDR3: CASSVVSGDTEAFF; DNA: TGTGCCAGCAGCGTAGTATCCGGGGACACTGAAGCTTTCTTT
size: .; J: TRBJ2-7; V: TRBV9; D: .; CDR3: CASSASGAAYEQYF; DNA: TGTGCCAGCAGCGCCTCGGGAGCTGCCTACGAGCAGTACTTC
size: .; J: TRBJ2-2; V: TRBV5-1; D: .; CDR3: CASSLLAATGELFF; DNA: TGCGCCAGCAGCTTGTTGGCTGCTACCGGGGAGCTGTTTTTT
size: .; J: TRBJ2-3; V: TRBV10-3; D: TRBD1; CDR3: CAIGGQGDSAQYF; DNA: TGTGCCATCGGTGGACAGGGGGATTCTGCGCAGTATTTT
size: .; J: TRBJ2-1; V: TRBV4-3; D: TRBD2; CDR3: CASSQGLAMSNEQFF; DNA: TGCGCCAGCAGCCAAGGACTAGCGATGAGCAATGAGCAGTTCTTC
size: .; J: TRBJ2-3; V: TRBV7-2; D: .; CDR3: CASSPLASSTDTQYF; DNA: TGTGCCAGCAGCCCTCTAGCTTCCAGCACAGATACGCAGTATTTT
size: once; J: TRBJ2-3; V: TRBV9; D: .; CDR3: CASSVAMQGGHTQYF; DNA: TGTGCCAGCAGCGTGGCAATGCAGGGGGGCCATACGCAGTATTTT
size: once; J: TRBJ1-2; V: TRBV4-1; D: .; CDR3: CASSQYDRLYGYTF; DNA: TGCGCCAGCAGCCAATACGACCGACTCTATGGCTACACCTTC
size: .; J: TRBJ1-6; V: TRBV7-3; D: TRBD1; CDR3: CASSFTGGGSPLHF; DNA: TGTGCCAGCAGCTTCACAGGGGGCGGTTCACCCCTCCACTTT
size: once; J: TRBJ1-5; V: TRBV27; D: TRBD1; CDR3: CASSSGQAMVHQPQHF; DNA: TGTGCCAGCAGTTCCGGACAGGCAATGGTCCATCAGCCCCAGCATTTT
size: once; J: TRBJ2-7; V: TRBV2; D: .; CDR3: CASIGRAGEQYF; DNA: TGTGCCAGCATAGGCAGGGCCGGAGAGCAGTACTTC
size: .; J: TRBJ2-7; V: TRBV6-1; D: TRBD2; CDR3: CASSEPLAGVEQYF; DNA: TGTGCCAGCAGTGAACCACTAGCGGGAGTAGAGCAGTACTTC
size: .; J: TRBJ1-4; V: TRBV28; D: TRBD1; CDR3: CASSSRTGGEKLFF; DNA: TGTGCCAGCAGTTCCCGGACAGGCGGGGAAAAACTGTTTTTT
size: once; J: TRBJ2-7; V: TRBV7-2; D: .; CDR3: CASSSSIDGGEQYF; DNA: TGTGCCAGCAGCTCCTCCATAGATGGCGGCGAGCAGTACTTC
size: once; J: TRBJ1-2; V: TRBV3-1/TRBV3-2; D: TRBD1; CDR3: CASSQAGTVYGYTF; DNA: TGTGCCAGCAGCCAGGCCGGGACAGTCTATGGCTACACCTTC
size: .; J: TRBJ2-3; V: TRBV7-2; D: .; CDR3: CASSLGLAYGADTQYF; DNA: TGTGCCAGCAGCTTAGGTCTGGCCTACGGGGCAGATACGCAGTATTTT
size: .; J: TRBJ1-2; V: TRBV6-1; D: .; CDR3: CASSEGPPGPNYGYTF; DNA: TGTGCCAGCAGTGAAGGTCCCCCAGGGCCTAACTATGGCTACACCTTC
size: .; J: TRBJ2-5; V: TRBV12-3/TRBV12-4; D: .; CDR3: CASSFSETQYF; DNA: TGTGCCAGCAGTTTCTCCGAGACCCAGTACTTC
size: .; J: TRBJ2-7; V: TRBV14; D: TRBD1; CDR3: CASSNDRGYVREQYF; DNA: TGTGCCAGCAGCAATGACAGGGGGTATGTTCGCGAGCAGTACTTC
size: .; J: TRBJ2-5; V: TRBV7-2; D: .; CDR3: CASSLNSILGWYF; DNA: TGTGCCAGCAGCTTAAACTCTATCCTCGGGTGGTACTTC
size: .; J: TRBJ1-1; V: TRBV2; D: .; CDR3: CASNLVQNTEAFF; DNA: TGTGCCAGCAATCTGGTACAGAACACTGAAGCTTTCTTT
size: .; J: TRBJ1-2; V: TRBV2; D: .; CDR3: CASSEGAQRGYTF; DNA: TGTGCCAGCAGTGAGGGGGCGCAAAGGGGCTACACCTTC
size: .; J: TRBJ2-5; V: TRBV20-1; D: .; CDR3: CSASPGRQETQYF; DNA: TGCAGTGCTAGTCCGGGAAGGCAAGAGACCCAGTACTTC
size: .; J: TRBJ2-4; V: TRBV24-1; D: TRBD1; CDR3: CATSDSTGIKNIQYF; DNA: TGTGCCACCAGTGATTCGACAGGGATTAAAAACATTCAGTACTTC
size: .; J: TRBJ2-1; V: TRBV4-1; D: .; CDR3: CASSQASVVPDNEQFF; DNA: TGCGCCAGCAGCCAAGCGTCCGTTGTCCCGGACAATGAGCAGTTCTTC
size: .; J: TRBJ2-7; V: TRBV4-3; D: .; CDR3: CASSQGNTDDTAYEQYF; DNA: TGCGCCAGCAGCCAAGGGAATACCGACGACACGGCCTACGAGCAGTACTTC
size: .; J: TRBJ2-7; V: TRBV9; D: .; CDR3: CASSLSSRNPHEQYF; DNA: TGTGCCAGCAGTCTATCTAGCAGGAACCCCCACGAGCAGTACTTC
size: .; J: TRBJ2-7; V: TRBV7-9; D: TRBD2; CDR3: CASSLARLAEQYF; DNA: TGTGCCAGCAGCTTAGCCAGACTAGCCGAGCAGTACTTC
size: .; J: TRBJ1-1; V: TRBV14; D: .; CDR3: CASSQGSAAAFF; DNA: TGTGCCAGCAGCCAAGGTTCTGCAGCGGCTTTCTTT
size: .; J: TRBJ2-2; V: TRBV20-1; D: .; CDR3: CSAINTGELFF; DNA: TGCAGTGCTATAAACACCGGGGAGCTGTTTTTT
size: .; J: TRBJ2-3; V: TRBV10-2; D: .; CDR3: CASSESGTQYF; DNA: TGCGCCAGCAGTGAGTCCGGTACGCAGTATTTT
size: .; J: TRBJ1-1; V: TRBV28; D: .; CDR3: CASSLDGGRNEAFF; DNA: TGTGCCAGCAGTTTGGACGGGGGAAGAAATGAAGCTTTCTTT
size: .; J: TRBJ2-2; V: TRBV24-1; D: .; CDR3: CATSDPEEAGELFF; DNA: TGTGCCACCAGTGACCCAGAAGAGGCCGGGGAGCTGTTTTTT
size: .; J: TRBJ1-2; V: TRBV28; D: .; CDR3: CASRTFGEVYGYTF; DNA: TGTGCCAGCAGAACCTTCGGGGAGGTATATGGCTACACCTTC